This paragraph covers one T cell receptor (beta chain) sequence. These data are taken from a study of blood T cell repertoires in COVID-19. The repertoire was sequenced with immunoSEQ multiplex PCR; TCRdb's copy has only in-frame clones and lacks some. The top ten clones hold less than 0.75% of a sample with about 410,000 clones, about nine tenths of them seen once. The junction had 8 bases not matched to a gene; V was cut back by 7 bases and J by 1 base. The CDR3 runs 16 residues. Germline CDR1 is SNHLY and CDR2 is FYNNEI. Sequenced: PBMCs or T cells enriched from blood (not recorded which). The TCR comes from a man aged 18 to 29 who had recovered from COVID-19. The genes are TRBV2 and TRBJ2-1, with 9 bases aligning to TRBD2. The CDR3 region is CASILRGGLSYNEQFF. CDR3 in DNA: TGTGCCAGCATTCTGCGGGGGGGCCTTTCCTACAATGAGCAGTTCTTC.